These 13 T cell receptor beta chains came from one sample sequenced in a study of cytomegalovirus exposure and HLA in healthy donors. Primers for the PCR totalled 60 Vbeta and 13 Jbeta. Generated by immunoSEQ multiplex PCR, the TCRdb table keeps only in-frame clones and is missing some. In the table there are some 130,000 clones, about two thirds of which are singletons. The sequenced sample was PBMCs. The source of these receptors is a woman in her fifties or sixties in good health and CMV-seropositive.

This rearrangement joins TRBV12-5 to TRBJ1-1; no reliable D call. The CDR3 extends over 12 amino acids. Germline V gene data show CDR1 as LGHNT and CDR2 as FRNRAP. Trimming removed 5 bases from V and 6 bases from J, with 10 bases in between. Written as DNA, the CDR3 is TGTGCTAGTGGTCCCTGGAGGGCTGAAGCTTTCTTT. Translated: CASGPWRAEAFF. Supplemented by reference TRBV12-5 and TRBJ1-1, the full variable domain reads DARVTQTPRHKVTEMGQEVTMRCQPILGHNTVFWYRQTMMQGLELLAYFRNRAPLDDSGMPKDRFSAEMPDATLATLKIQPSEPRDSAVYFCASGPWRAEAFFGQGTRLTVV.

As for this clone: This CDR3 is also generated by other DNA sequences in the sample. The V gene is TRBV7-3, the J gene TRBJ1-1; no clear D. V shed 0 bases and J shed 1 base, with 3 bases lying between them. The CDR3 covers 13 residues. Germline CDR1 and CDR2: SGHTA and FQGTGA. The CDR3 nucleotides are TGTGCCAGCAGCTTAACCGGGAACACTGAAGCTTTCTTT. This gives the protein CASSLTGNTEAFF.

The chain recombines TRBV6-6 with TRBJ2-7; TRBD1 agrees at 8 bases. CDR3 length: 16 residues. The germline gives CDR1 MNHNY, CDR2 SVGAGI (reference sequence). V was clipped by 3 bases and J by 2 bases; unmatched bases: 9. CDR3 DNA sequence: TGTGCCAGCAGTTATCCGACAGGGGCCGGGACCTACGAGCAGTACTTC. This codes for CASSYPTGAGTYEQYF.

The CDR3 loop is CASSLVVSRPGTQYF. DNA of the CDR3: TGTGCCAGCAGCTTAGTGGTCAGCCGCCCAGGGACCCAGTACTTC. The chain uses TRBV7-6 and TRBJ2-5; D remains unclear. Germline-derived CDR1 and CDR2 are SGHVS and FNYEAQ. Trimming removed 1 base from V and 7 bases from J, with 16 bases in between. The CDR3 is 15 amino acids.

Only a few counts were recorded for this clone. The rearrangement links TRBV2 to TRBJ2-3; TRBD2 matches at 9 bases. J was trimmed by 0 bases and V by 10 bases; bases with no gene match: 8. The CDR3 runs to 15 residues. Germline CDR1 reads SNHLY; CDR2 reads FYNNEI. The CDR3 region is CANARRGGSTDTQYF. The CDR3 region has the DNA TGTGCCAACGCAAGGCGGGGGGGGAGCACAGATACGCAGTATTTT.

The chain links TRBV4-1 to TRBJ2-1; 8 bases line up with TRBD2. Trimming at V came to 3 bases and at J to 2 bases, leaving 9 bases not matched to a gene. Germline CDR1 is MGHRA and CDR2 is YSYEKL. CDR3 size: 17 residues. The CDR3 sequence: CASSQGSGGDPYNEQFF. CDR3 coding DNA: TGCGCCAGCAGCCAGGGGAGCGGGGGAGATCCCTACAATGAGCAGTTCTTC.

The chain recombines TRBV13 with TRBJ1-1; D perhaps matches TRBD1 (6 bases). From germline, CDR1 is PRHDT and CDR2 FYEKMQ (reference sequence). The V and J ends lost 3 bases and 4 bases respectively, with 9 bases between them. The CDR3 has 13 residues. The CDR3 loop is CASSFGGPTEAFF. CDR3 in DNA: TGTGCCAGCAGCTTTGGGGGCCCCACTGAAGCTTTCTTT.

CDR3: CASTPGGRTDTQYF. CDR3 nucleotides: TGTGCCAGCACCCCGGGGGGTCGCACAGATACGCAGTATTTT. The chain has TRBV25-1 and TRBJ2-3; TRBD2 matches 7 bases. Germline assignment: CDR1 MGHDK and CDR2 SYGVNS. This CDR3 comprises 14 residues. Unmatched junction bases numbered 5, after V lost 7 bases and J lost 1 base.

As to this clone: The junction differs from germline at one of its ends, possibly a read error. Other DNA sequences within the sample encode an identical CDR3. This chain uses TRBV7-8 with TRBJ2-5; tentatively, D is TRBD1 (5 bases). The CDR3 runs to 15 residues. Germline CDR1 reads SGHVS; CDR2 reads FQNEAQ. CDR3: CASSLSAGIQETQYF. In DNA, the CDR3 is TGTGCCAGTAGCTTATCGGCAGGGATCCAAGAGACCCAGTACTTC.

This sequence joins TRBV18 and TRBJ1-2; 7 nucleotides line up with TRBD1. Germline CDR1 KGHSH, CDR2 LQKENI. This CDR3 spans 16 amino acids. The J segment lost 0 bases and the V segment lost 1 base, leaving 5 bases of the junction unmatched. The CDR3 protein is CASSPQGAPTNYGYTF. The CDR3 region has the DNA TGTGCCAGCTCACCACAGGGGGCGCCCACTAACTATGGCTACACCTTC.

V is TRBV27 and J is TRBJ1-2, with D perhaps matching TRBD1 (6 bases). Germline CDR1 MNHEY, CDR2 SMNVEV (reference sequence). Trimming cost V 3 bases and J 4 bases, with 15 bases left between them. This CDR3 contains 15 residues. The CDR3 sequence is CASSLGGAQGYGYTF. The CDR3 DNA sequence: TGTGCCAGCAGTTTGGGGGGGGCTCAGGGCTATGGCTACACCTTC.

The chain recombines TRBV2 with TRBJ1-1; TRBD1 might be the D (5 bases). The CDR3 contains 14 residues. The V gene's germline CDR1 is SNHLY and CDR2 FYNNEI. V lost 1 base and J lost 1, with 7 bases in between. CDR3 protein: CASSEGRENTEAFF. The CDR3 nucleotides are TGTGCCAGCAGTGAAGGCAGGGAGAACACTGAAGCTTTCTTT.

The J gene is TRBJ1-5, the V gene TRBV6-6; D uncertain. There are 13 residues in the CDR3. V gave up 0 bases and J gave up 5 bases, with 5 bases separating them. CDR1 and CDR2 from the germline V gene are MNHNY and SVGAGI (reference sequence). The DNA for the CDR3 is TGTGCCAGCAGTTACTCGCGGGATCAGCCCCAGCATTTT. Amino acids: CASSYSRDQPQHF.